The 21 T cell receptor beta chains listed next were all sequenced from one sample in a study of blood T cell repertoires in COVID-19. Sequenced by immunoSEQ multiplex PCR; TCRdb stores in-frame clones only, minus some. The table records a few hundred thousand clones, roughly 77% of them present only once. The sample comprised peripheral blood. The receptor set was obtained from a human donor with acute or convalescent COVID-19. The donor label of this sample is uncertain.

The J gene is TRBJ1-1, the V gene TRBV11-2, with 10 bases lining up with TRBD1. CDR1 SGHAT and CDR2 FQNNGV come from the germline V gene. Trimming removed 5 bases from V and 10 bases from J; junction bases left unmatched: 4. The CDR3 is 12 residues long. The CDR3 DNA follows: TGTGCCAGCAGCCTAAGGACAGGGGGAGCTTTCTTT. Translated: CASSLRTGGAFF.

The J gene is TRBJ1-2, the V gene TRBV5-6, with no clear D. The CDR3 is 12 residues long. Germline V gene data show CDR1 as SGHDT and CDR2 as YYEEEE. V lost 3 bases, J lost 8 bases, and 11 bases lay in between. This CDR3 is CASSSYPGGYTF. For the CDR3, the DNA is TGTGCCAGCAGCTCATACCCGGGAGGCTACACCTTC.

The chain carries TRBV27 and TRBJ1-2; 8 bases fit TRBD1. The CDR3 is made up of 14 amino acids. V dropped 2 bases and J dropped 3; count of bases not matched to a gene: 2. CDR1 and CDR2 (germline): MNHEY, SMNVEV (reference sequence). The CDR3: CASSLPTGDYGYTF. The CDR3 region has the DNA TGTGCCAGCAGTTTACCGACAGGGGACTATGGCTACACCTTC.

The V and J genes are TRBV30 and TRBJ1-6; 7 bases map to TRBD1. V gave up 2 bases and J gave up 7 bases; unmatched junction bases: 2. The CDR3 covers 13 residues. Germline V lookup: CDR1 GTSNPN, CDR2 SVGIG (reference sequence). The DNA for the CDR3 is TGTGCCTGGAGTAGGGGACAGAATTCACCCCTCCACTTT. Translation: CAWSRGQNSPLHF.

The CDR3 coding sequence is TGCAGCGTCCAGGGAATCGCCACTGAAGCTTTCTTT. Translating it yields CSVQGIATEAFF. The chain joins TRBV29-1 to TRBJ1-1; weak D call: TRBD1 (5 bases). Germline V gene lookup returns CDR1 SQVTM and CDR2 ANQGSEA. Trimming took off 6 bases at V and 4 bases at J, with 12 bases between the two ends. This CDR3 is built from 12 residues.

This clone was recorded a few times. This sequence joins TRBV7-2 and TRBJ1-6; D is unresolved. V lost 3 bases and J lost 10, with 10 bases in between. Germline-derived CDR1 and CDR2 are SGHTA and FQGNSA. The CDR3 totals 13 residues. CDR3 coding DNA: TGTGCCAGCAGCTTTCAGCGGCAGTCACCCCTCCACTTT. Translating gives CASSFQRQSPLHF.

This chain links TRBV14 with TRBJ2-7, with D uncertain. The germline V and J ends were trimmed by 6 bases and 3 bases, with 24 bases remaining between them. The CDR3 has 17 residues. Germline loops: CDR1 SGHDN, CDR2 FVKESK. The CDR3 DNA is TGTGCCAGCAGTCCAGGAACCAGGTTCGCGTCCATCTACGAGCAGTACTTC. Translated: CASSPGTRFASIYEQYF.

The genes are TRBV4-1 and TRBJ1-3, with 10 nucleotides matching TRBD1. Looked up from germline, CDR1 is MGHRA and CDR2 is YSYEKL. The CDR3 spans 17 residues. V was pared by 4 bases and J by 2 bases, with 8 bases of the junction left unmatched. CDR3 nucleotides: TGCGCCAGCAGCCTCTCTCCCGGGACAGGGGCTGGAAACACCATATATTTT. As protein: CASSLSPGTGAGNTIYF.

V is TRBV28 and J is TRBJ1-2, with 7 bases fitting TRBD1. The V gene's germline CDR1 is MDHEN and CDR2 SYDVKM. The CDR3 contains 15 residues. V lost 5 bases, J lost 0 bases, and 6 bases stayed unmatched. The CDR3 nucleotides are TGTGCCAGCAGTGGGTCCGGGACAGCTAACTATGGCTACACCTTC. Its translation: CASSGSGTANYGYTF.

Here the CDR3 DNA reads TGCGCCAGCAGCCAAACGTGGTTCCGGGGAGGAACTGAAGCTTTCTTT. Amino acid sequence: CASSQTWFRGGTEAFF. V gene TRBV4-1 combines with J gene TRBJ1-1; D is unclear. Trimming took off 2 bases at V and 5 bases at J, with 18 bases between the two ends. The germline V gene has CDR1 MGHRA and CDR2 YSYEKL. The CDR3 length is 16 residues.

The chain employs TRBV28 and TRBJ2-2; D is perhaps TRBD1 (5 bases). V was shortened by 2 bases and J by 3 bases, with 7 bases between the two germline ends. Germline V gene sequence: CDR1 MDHEN, CDR2 SYDVKM. CDR3 size: 14 residues. The CDR3 nucleotides read TGTGCCAGCAGTTTAAGGGGATACACCGGGGAGCTGTTTTTT. As protein: CASSLRGYTGELFF.

A word on this clone: Distinct nucleotide sequences in the sample also encode this CDR3. The chain recombines TRBV12-3 or TRBV12-4 with TRBJ1-1; D ambiguous. The CDR3 runs to 13 residues. V was trimmed by 2 bases and J by 2 bases, leaving 6 bases between them. CDR3 bases: TGTGCCAGCAGTTTAAACAGTAACACTGAAGCTTTCTTT. Residues: CASSLNSNTEAFF.

V gene TRBV10-3 combines with J gene TRBJ1-6, with 8 bases aligning to TRBD1. CDR3 size: 15 residues. Trimming removed 6 bases from V and 6 bases from J; junction bases left unmatched: 7. Germline CDR1 reads ENHRY; CDR2 reads SYGVKD. The chain's CDR3 is CAISEGTGTNSPLHF. The CDR3 nucleotides are TGTGCCATCAGCGAGGGGACAGGAACTAATTCACCCCTCCACTTT.

This clone has just one count. The chain couples TRBV5-1 to TRBJ1-3; D might be TRBD1 (5 bases). Germline loops: CDR1 SGHRS, CDR2 YFSETQ. The CDR3 covers 15 residues. V was clipped by 0 bases and J by 3 bases, with 10 bases between them. CDR3 sequence: CASSLAGGGGNTIYF. CDR3 DNA sequence: TGCGCCAGCAGCTTGGCCGGGGGTGGTGGAAACACCATATATTTT.

This clone was seen a handful of times. The chain joins TRBV9 to TRBJ1-1; 8 positions match TRBD1. The germline CDR1 and CDR2 sequences are SGDLS and YYNGEE. V dropped 5 bases and J dropped 1; count of bases not matched to a gene: 10. The CDR3 extends over 16 amino acids. CDR3 sequence: CASSFFAGTGNTEAFF. The CDR3 nucleotides are TGTGCCAGCAGTTTCTTTGCCGGGACAGGGAACACTGAAGCTTTCTTT.

The rearrangement links TRBV10-3 to TRBJ1-6, with 7 bases fitting TRBD1. Losses at the gene ends were 5 bases for V and 9 bases for J; bases not matched to a gene: 7. Germline V lookup: CDR1 ENHRY, CDR2 SYGVKD. This CDR3 spans 14 amino acids. The CDR3 loop reads CAISTGVAGSPLHF. The CDR3 DNA is TGTGCCATCAGTACAGGGGTGGCCGGTTCACCCCTCCACTTT.

The chain couples TRBV7-9 to TRBJ1-2; 8 positions match TRBD1. V shed 3 bases, J shed 5 bases, and the junction held 11 bases outside the gene matches. The CDR3 extends over 16 amino acids. Germline CDR1 is SEHNR and CDR2 is FQNEAQ (reference sequence). CDR3 protein: CASSLGSWGQAYGYTF. For the CDR3, the DNA is TGTGCCAGCAGCTTGGGGAGTTGGGGACAGGCTTATGGCTACACCTTC. Combining the CDR3 with reference TRBV7-9 and TRBJ1-2 gives the whole variable domain DTGVSQNPRHKITKRGQNVTFRCDPISEHNRLYWYRQTLGQGPEFLTYFQNEAQLEKSRLLSDRFSAERPKGSFSTLEIQRTEQGDSAMYLCASSLGSWGQAYGYTFGSGTRLTVV.

The rearrangement joins TRBV7-2 to TRBJ2-1; D is perhaps TRBD2 (5 bases). Germline lookup yields CDR1 SGHTA and CDR2 FQGNSA. Trimming cost V 1 base and J 0 bases, with 7 bases left between them. The CDR3 covers 15 residues. Written as DNA, the CDR3 is TGTGCCAGCAGCTTAGACGCGGGCTCCTACAATGAGCAGTTCTTC. Translation: CASSLDAGSYNEQFF.

The gene calls are TRBV6-5 and TRBJ1-2, with D possibly matching TRBD1 (6 bases). This CDR3 has 12 amino acids. Per germline, CDR1 MNHEY and CDR2 SVGAGI. Trimming cost V 5 bases and J 4 bases, with 8 bases left between them. Here the CDR3 DNA reads TGTGCCAGCAGTACAGGGTTCTATGGCTACACCTTC. Amino acid sequence: CASSTGFYGYTF.

This clone has a handful of counts. This chain uses TRBV19 with TRBJ2-1; 8 bases map to TRBD2. CDR3 length equals 15 residues. Germline lookup yields CDR1 LNHDA and CDR2 SQIVND (reference sequence). J lost 7 bases, V lost 7 bases, and 12 bases had no gene match. CDR3 nucleotide sequence: TGTGCCAGTAATTCTCCGGGTAGCGGGACGAATGAGCAGTTCTTC. It specifies CASNSPGSGTNEQFF.

The rearrangement uses TRBV6-6 and TRBJ1-2; D is possibly TRBD1 (6 bases). Germline CDR1 MNHNY, CDR2 SVGAGI (reference sequence). This CDR3 spans 12 amino acids. V gave up 7 bases and J gave up 3 bases, with 9 bases separating them. The CDR3 reads CASTGAHYGYTF. In DNA form, the CDR3 reads TGTGCCAGCACAGGGGCGCACTATGGCTACACCTTC.